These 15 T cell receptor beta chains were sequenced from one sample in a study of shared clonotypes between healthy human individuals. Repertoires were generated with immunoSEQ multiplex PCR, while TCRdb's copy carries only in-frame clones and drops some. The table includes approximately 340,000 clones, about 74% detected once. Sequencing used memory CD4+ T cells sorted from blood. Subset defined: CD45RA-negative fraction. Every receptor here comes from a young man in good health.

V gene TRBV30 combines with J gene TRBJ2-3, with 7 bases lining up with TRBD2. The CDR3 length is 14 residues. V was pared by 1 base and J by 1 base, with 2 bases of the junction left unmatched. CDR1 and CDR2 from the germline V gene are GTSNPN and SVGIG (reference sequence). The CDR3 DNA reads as TGTGCCTGGAGTGCTAGCGGAGGCACAGATACGCAGTATTTT. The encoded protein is CAWSASGGTDTQYF.

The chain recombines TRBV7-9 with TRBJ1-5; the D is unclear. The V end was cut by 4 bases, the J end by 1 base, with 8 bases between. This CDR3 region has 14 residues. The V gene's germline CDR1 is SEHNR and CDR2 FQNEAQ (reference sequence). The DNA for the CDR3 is TGTGCCAGCAGCTCCGCGAAAAGCAATCAGCCCCAGCATTTT. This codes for CASSSAKSNQPQHF.

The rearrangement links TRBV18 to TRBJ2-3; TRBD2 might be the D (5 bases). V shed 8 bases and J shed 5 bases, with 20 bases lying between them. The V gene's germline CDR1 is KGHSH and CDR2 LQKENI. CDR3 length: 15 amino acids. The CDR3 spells CASHGSGTLGDTQYF. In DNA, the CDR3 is TGTGCCAGCCACGGAAGCGGAACATTGGGAGATACGCAGTATTTT.

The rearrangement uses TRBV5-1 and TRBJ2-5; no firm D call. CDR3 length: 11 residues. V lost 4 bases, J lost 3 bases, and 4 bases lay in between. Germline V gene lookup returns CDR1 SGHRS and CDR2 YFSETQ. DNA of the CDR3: TGCGCCAGCAGCCATAAAGAGACCCAGTACTTC. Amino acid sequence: CASSHKETQYF.

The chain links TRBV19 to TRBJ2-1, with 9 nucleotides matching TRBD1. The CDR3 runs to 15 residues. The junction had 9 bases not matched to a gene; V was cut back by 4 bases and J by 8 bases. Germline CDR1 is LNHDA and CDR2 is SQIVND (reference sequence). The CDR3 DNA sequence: TGTGCCAGTAGTACCCCGGGACAGGGACTTGATGAGCAGTTCTTC. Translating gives CASSTPGQGLDEQFF.

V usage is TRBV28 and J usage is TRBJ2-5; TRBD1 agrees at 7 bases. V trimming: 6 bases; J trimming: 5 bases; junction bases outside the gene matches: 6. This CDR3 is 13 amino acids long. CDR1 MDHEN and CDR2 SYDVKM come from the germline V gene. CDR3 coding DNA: TGTGCCAGCAGCGACAGGGTCGTGGAGACCCAGTACTTC. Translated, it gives CASSDRVVETQYF.

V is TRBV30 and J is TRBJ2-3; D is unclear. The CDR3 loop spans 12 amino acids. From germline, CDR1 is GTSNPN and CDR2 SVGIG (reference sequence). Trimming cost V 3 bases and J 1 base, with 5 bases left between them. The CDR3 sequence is CAWRRRTDTQYF. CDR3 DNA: TGTGCCTGGAGAAGGCGCACAGATACGCAGTATTTT.

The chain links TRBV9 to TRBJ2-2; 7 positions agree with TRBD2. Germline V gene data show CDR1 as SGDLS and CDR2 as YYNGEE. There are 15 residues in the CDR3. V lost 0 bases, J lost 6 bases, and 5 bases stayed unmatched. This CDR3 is CASSVEAGVAGELFF. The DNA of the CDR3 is TGTGCCAGCAGCGTAGAGGCGGGAGTTGCCGGGGAGCTGTTTTTT.

The CDR3 DNA follows: TGTGCCAGCAGCGTAGGTAGCGGGATATTCAATGAGCAGTTCTTC. Translated: CASSVGSGIFNEQFF. The chain uses TRBV9 and TRBJ2-1, with 8 bases matching TRBD2. The CDR3 spans 15 residues. With V trimmed by 0 bases and J by 6 bases, 5 bases remained unmatched. CDR1 and CDR2 from the germline V gene are SGDLS and YYNGEE. Full variable domain (outside the CDR3, taken from reference TRBV9 and TRBJ2-1): DSGVTQTPKHLITATGQRVTLRCSPRSGDLSVYWYQQSLDQGLQFLIQYYNGEERAKGNILERFSAQQFPDLHSELNLSSLELGDSALYFCASSVGSGIFNEQFFGPGTRLTVL.

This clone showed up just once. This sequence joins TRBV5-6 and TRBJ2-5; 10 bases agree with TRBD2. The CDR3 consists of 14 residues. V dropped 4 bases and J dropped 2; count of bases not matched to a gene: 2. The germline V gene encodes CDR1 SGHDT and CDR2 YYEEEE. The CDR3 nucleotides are TGTGCCAGCAGCAGGACTAGCGGACAAGAGACCCAGTACTTC. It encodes CASSRTSGQETQYF.

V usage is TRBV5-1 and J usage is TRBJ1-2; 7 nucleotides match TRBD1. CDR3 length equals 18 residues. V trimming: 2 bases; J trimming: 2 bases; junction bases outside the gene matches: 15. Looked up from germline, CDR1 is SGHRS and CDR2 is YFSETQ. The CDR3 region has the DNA TGCGCCAGCAGCTTAATCGGGATCTTCGGGGACAGCAACTATGGCTACACCTTC. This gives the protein CASSLIGIFGDSNYGYTF.

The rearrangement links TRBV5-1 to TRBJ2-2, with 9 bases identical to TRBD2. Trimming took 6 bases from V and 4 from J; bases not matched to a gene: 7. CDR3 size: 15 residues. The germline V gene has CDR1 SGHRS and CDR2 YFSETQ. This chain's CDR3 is CASTRLAGSTGELFF. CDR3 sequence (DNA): TGCGCCAGCACCCGGCTAGCGGGGTCCACCGGGGAGCTGTTTTTT.

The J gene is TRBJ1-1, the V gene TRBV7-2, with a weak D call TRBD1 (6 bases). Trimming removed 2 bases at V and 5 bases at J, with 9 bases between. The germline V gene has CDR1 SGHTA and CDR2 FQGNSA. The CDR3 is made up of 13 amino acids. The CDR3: CASSLRQGTEAFF. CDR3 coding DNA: TGTGCCAGCAGCTTAAGGCAGGGGACTGAAGCTTTCTTT.

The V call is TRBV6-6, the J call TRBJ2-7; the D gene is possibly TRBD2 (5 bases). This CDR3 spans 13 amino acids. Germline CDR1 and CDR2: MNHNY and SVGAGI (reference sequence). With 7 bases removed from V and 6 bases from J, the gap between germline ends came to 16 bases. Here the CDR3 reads CASKGTSSSEQYF. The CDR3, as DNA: TGTGCCAGCAAGGGTACTAGTTCTTCCGAGCAGTACTTC.

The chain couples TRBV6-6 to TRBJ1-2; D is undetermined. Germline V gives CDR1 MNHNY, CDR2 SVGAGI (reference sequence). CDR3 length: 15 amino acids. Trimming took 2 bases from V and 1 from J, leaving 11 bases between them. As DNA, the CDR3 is TGTGCCAGCAGTTACCTCGTAGATTTTAACTATGGCTACACCTTC. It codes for CASSYLVDFNYGYTF.